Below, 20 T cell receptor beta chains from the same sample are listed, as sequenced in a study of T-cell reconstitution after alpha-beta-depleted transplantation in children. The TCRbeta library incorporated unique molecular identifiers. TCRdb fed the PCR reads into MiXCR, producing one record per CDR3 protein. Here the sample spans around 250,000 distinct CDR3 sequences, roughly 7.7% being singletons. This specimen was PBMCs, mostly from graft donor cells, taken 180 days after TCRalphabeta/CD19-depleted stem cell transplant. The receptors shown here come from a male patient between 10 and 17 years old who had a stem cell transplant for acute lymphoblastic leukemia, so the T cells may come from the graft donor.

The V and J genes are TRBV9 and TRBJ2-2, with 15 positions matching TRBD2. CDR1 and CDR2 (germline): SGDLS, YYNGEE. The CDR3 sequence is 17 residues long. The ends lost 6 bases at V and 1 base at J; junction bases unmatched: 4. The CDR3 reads CASTAGLAGGNTGELFF. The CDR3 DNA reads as TGTGCCAGCACCGCGGGACTAGCGGGGGGGAACACCGGGGAGCTGTTTTTT.

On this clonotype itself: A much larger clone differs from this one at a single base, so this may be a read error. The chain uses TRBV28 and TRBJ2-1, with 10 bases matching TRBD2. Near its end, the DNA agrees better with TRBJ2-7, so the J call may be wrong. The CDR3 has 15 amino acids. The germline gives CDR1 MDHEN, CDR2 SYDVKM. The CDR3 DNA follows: TGTGCCAGCAGTCCGGCGAGCGGGAGGGCAGGGGAGCAGTACTTC. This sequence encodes CASSPASGRAGEQYF.

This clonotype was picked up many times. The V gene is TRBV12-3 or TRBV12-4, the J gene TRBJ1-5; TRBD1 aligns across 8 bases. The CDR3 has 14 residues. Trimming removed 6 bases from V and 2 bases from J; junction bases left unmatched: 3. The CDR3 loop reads CASSQTGGNQPQHF. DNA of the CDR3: TGTGCCAGCAGCCAGACAGGGGGCAATCAGCCCCAGCATTTT.

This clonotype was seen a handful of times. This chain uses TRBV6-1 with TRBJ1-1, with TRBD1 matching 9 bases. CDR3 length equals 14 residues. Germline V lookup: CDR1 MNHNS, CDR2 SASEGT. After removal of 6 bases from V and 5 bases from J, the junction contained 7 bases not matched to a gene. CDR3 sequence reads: CASRSRDRATEAFF. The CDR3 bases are TGTGCCAGCAGGTCACGGGACAGGGCGACTGAAGCTTTCTTT.

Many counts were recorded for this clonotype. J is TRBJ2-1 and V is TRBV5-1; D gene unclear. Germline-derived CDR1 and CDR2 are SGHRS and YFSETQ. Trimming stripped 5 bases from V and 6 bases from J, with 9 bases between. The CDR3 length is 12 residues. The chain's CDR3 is CASRVAVNEQFF. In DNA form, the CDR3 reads TGCGCCAGCAGAGTGGCAGTCAATGAGCAGTTCTTC.

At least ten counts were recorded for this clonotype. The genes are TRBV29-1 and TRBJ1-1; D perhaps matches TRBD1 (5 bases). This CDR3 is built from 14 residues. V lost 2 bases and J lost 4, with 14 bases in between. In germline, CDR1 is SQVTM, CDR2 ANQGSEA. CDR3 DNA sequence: TGCAGCGTTGAACTCGCAGGGAGCTCCACTGAAGCTTTCTTT. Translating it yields CSVELAGSSTEAFF.

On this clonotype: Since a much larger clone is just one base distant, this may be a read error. The CDR3 here is CSVGTEFYVQYF. The CDR3 DNA sequence: TGCAGCGTTGGGACAGAGTTCTACGTGCAGTACTTC. This sequence joins TRBV29-1 and TRBJ2-7; TRBD1 is a possible D gene (6 bases). The germline CDR1 and CDR2 sequences are SQVTM and ANQGSEA. This CDR3 spans 12 amino acids.

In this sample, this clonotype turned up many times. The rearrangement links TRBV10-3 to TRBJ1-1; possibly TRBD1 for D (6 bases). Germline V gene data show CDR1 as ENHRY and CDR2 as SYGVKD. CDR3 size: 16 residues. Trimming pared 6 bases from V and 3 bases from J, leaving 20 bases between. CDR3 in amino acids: CAIRPDRKRGDTEAFF. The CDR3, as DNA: TGTGCCATCAGACCTGACAGAAAAAGGGGGGACACTGAAGCTTTCTTT.

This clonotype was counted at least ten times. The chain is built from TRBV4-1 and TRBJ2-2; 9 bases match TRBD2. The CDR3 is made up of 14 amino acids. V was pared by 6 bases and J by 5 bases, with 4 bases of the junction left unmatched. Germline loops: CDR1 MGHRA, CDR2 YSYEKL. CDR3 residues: CASSLGLATGELFF. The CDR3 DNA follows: TGCGCCAGCAGTCTGGGACTAGCTACCGGGGAGCTGTTTTTT.

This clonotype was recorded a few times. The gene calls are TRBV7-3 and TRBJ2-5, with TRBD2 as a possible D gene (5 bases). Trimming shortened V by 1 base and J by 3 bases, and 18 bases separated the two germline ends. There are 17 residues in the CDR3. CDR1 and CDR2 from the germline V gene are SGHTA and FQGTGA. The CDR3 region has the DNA TGTGCCAGCAGCTTAAGGGTTTACCTAGAGGGAAAAGAGACCCAGTACTTC. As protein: CASSLRVYLEGKETQYF.

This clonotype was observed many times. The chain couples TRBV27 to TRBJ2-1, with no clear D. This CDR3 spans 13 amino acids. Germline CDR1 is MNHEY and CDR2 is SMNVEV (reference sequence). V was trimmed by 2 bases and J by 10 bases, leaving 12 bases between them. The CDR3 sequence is CASSLMSPDEQFF. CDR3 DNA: TGTGCCAGCAGTTTAATGTCGCCAGACGAGCAGTTCTTC.

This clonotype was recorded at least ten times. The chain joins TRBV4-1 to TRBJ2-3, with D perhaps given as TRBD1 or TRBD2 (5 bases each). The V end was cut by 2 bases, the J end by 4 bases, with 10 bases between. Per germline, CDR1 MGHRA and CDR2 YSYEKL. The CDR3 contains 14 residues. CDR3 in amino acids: CASSQPGRSDTQYF. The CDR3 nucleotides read TGCGCCAGCAGCCAACCGGGACGTTCAGATACGCAGTATTTT.

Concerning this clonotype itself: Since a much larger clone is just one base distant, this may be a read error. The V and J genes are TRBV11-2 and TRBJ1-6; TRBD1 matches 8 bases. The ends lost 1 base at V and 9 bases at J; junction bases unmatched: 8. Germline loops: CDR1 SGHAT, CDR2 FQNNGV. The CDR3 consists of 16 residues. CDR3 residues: CASSLGPGQARSPLHF. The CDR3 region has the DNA TGTGCCAGCAGCTTAGGCCCGGGACAGGCTCGTTCACCCCTCCACTTT.

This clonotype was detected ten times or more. The CDR3 nucleotides read TGCGCCAGCAGTCAGAATCCCGGCCGCGCATCCATTCCAGATACGCAGTATTTT. This encodes CASSQNPGRASIPDTQYF. The chain uses TRBV5-1 and TRBJ2-3; D gene unclear. Germline V CDR1 and CDR2: SGHRS, YFSETQ. Between the trimmed V and J ends, which lost 5 bases and 4 bases, there was a span of 26 bases. CDR3 length equals 18 residues.

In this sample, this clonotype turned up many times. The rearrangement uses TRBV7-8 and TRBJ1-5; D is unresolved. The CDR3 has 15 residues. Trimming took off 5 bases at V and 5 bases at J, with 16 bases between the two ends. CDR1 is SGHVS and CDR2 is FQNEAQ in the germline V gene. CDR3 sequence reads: CASSTGWAQDQPQHF. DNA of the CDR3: TGTGCCAGCAGCACCGGGTGGGCTCAGGATCAGCCCCAGCATTTT.

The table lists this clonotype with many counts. CDR3 region: CSVPGKTNEKLFF. The CDR3 DNA is TGCAGTGTTCCTGGGAAAACTAATGAAAAACTGTTTTTT. The V and J genes are TRBV20-1 and TRBJ1-4; D gene ambiguous. Germline loops: CDR1 DFQATT, CDR2 SNEGSKA (reference sequence). V dropped 7 bases and J dropped 1 base, with 10 bases sitting between them. This CDR3 is 13 amino acids long.

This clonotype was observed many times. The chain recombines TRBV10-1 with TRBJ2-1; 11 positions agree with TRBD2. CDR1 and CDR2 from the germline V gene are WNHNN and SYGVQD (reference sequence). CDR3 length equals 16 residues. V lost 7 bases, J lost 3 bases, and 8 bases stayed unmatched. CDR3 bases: TGCGCCAGCAATCTCCAACTAGCGGGAGACTACAATGAGCAGTTCTTC. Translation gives CASNLQLAGDYNEQFF.

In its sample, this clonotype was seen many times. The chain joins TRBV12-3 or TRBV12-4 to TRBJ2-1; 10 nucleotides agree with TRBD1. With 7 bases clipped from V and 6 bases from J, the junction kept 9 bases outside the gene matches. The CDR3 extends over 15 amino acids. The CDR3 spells CASTLRDRGGNEQFF. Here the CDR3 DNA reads TGTGCCAGCACCCTTCGGGACAGGGGTGGCAATGAGCAGTTCTTC.

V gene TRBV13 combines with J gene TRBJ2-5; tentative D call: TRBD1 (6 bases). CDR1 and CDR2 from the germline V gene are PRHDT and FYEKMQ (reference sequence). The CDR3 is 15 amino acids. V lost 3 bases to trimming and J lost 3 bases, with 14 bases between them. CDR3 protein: CASSFRRGGKETQYF. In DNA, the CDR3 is TGTGCCAGCAGCTTCCGACGAGGGGGAAAAGAGACCCAGTACTTC.

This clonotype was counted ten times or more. CDR3 DNA: TGTGCCAGCAGCCGTCGATTGGGAGGGGAGCTGTTTTTT. This sequence encodes CASSRRLGGELFF. The chain recombines TRBV7-8 with TRBJ2-2; D gene unclear. Germline V CDR1 and CDR2: SGHVS, FQNEAQ. The V gene lost 5 bases and the J gene lost 8 bases, with 12 bases spanning the gap. This CDR3 has 13 residues. The full variable domain, completed using reference TRBV7-8 and TRBJ2-2, is GAGVSQSPRYKVAKRGQDVALRCDPISGHVSLFWYQQALGQGPEFLTYFQNEAQLDKSGLPSDRFFAERPEGSVSTLKIQRTQQEDSAVYLCASSRRLGGELFFGEGSRLTVL.